The clone carrying this T cell receptor beta chain was seen many times. Its antigen is currently unknown. The record originates from a study of human T cells and chemical hapten exposure. The study's findings and limits: No alteration of TCRs above 1 in 1000 frequency was seen with DPC sensitization.

Described time point: patch test 3, about 24 weeks after DPC sensitization. Stated treatment: therapeutic diphenylcyclopropenone sensitization with weekly scalp DPC. The library attached unique molecular identifiers to individual cDNA molecules. Using its own MiXCR run on the RACE reads, TCRdb lists one record per CDR3 protein. The repertoire holds more than 95,000 distinct CDR3 sequences, around 25% seen once, with 10% in the top ten. This CDR3 contains 14 residues. Germline assignment: CDR1 MGHDK and CDR2 SYGVNS. J lost 3 bases, V lost 8 bases, and 7 bases had no gene match. The sequencing used whole blood, collected in connection with sensitization to the hapten diphenylcyclopropenone (DPC). This TCR came from a man aged 35 to 55 with alopecia areata. Some clones in this sample may be carry-over from other donors' samples. This rearrangement joins TRBV25-1 to TRBJ2-1; 7 bases align to TRBD1. The CDR3 reads CASGPGQYYNEQFF. The CDR3 nucleotides are TGTGCCAGCGGGCCGGGACAGTACTACAATGAGCAGTTCTTC.